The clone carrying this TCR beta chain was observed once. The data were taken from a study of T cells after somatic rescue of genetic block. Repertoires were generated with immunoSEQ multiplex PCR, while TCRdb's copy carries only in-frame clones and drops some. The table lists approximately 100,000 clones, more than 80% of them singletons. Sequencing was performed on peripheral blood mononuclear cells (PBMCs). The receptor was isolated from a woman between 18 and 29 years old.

Here the CDR3 reads CASSLPVQSEAFF. The CDR3 DNA is TGTGCCAGCAGTTTACCCGTCCAGAGTGAAGCTTTCTTT. This chain uses TRBV28 with TRBJ1-1; D is unresolved. V was clipped by 2 bases and J by 7 bases, with 11 bases between them. This CDR3 spans 13 amino acids. CDR1 and CDR2 from the germline V gene are MDHEN and SYDVKM.